This T cell receptor (beta chain) was observed in a study of metastatic and nonmetastatic thyroid tumors. Whole-study context: Repertoires from malignant and benign thyroid patients were compared across blood and tumor or nodule tissue.

Germline V gives CDR1 MDHEN, CDR2 SYDVKM. Trimming cost V 4 bases and J 4 bases; bases outside gene matches: 4. The CDR3 contains 16 residues. Using MiXCR, TCRdb re-called clones from the PCR reads. Of 55,000 to 75,000 clones listed, more than 15% are singletons. This clone was recorded many times. Patients were all untreated before their thyroid surgery. The chain combines TRBV28 with TRBJ2-7; 16 bases map to TRBD2. This receptor was taken from a female donor with papillary thyroid cancer or a benign thyroid nodule (not recorded which). Some clones in this sample may be carry-over from other donors' samples. The sequenced sample consisted of blood. CDR3 residues: CASSSAGLAGGYEQYF. Written as DNA, the CDR3 is TGTGCCAGCAGTTCCGCGGGACTAGCGGGAGGGTACGAGCAGTACTTC.